Listed below are T cell receptor beta chains from one sample, sequenced in a study of T cells in Graves' hyperthyroidism and ophthalmopathy. From the multiplex PCR reads, TCRdb called clonotypes with MiXCR, one entry per CDR3 protein. The table records about 640,000 distinct CDR3 sequences, around 21% of them present only once. The sequenced material came from blood. Source of these receptors: a man in his thirties or forties with Graves' ophthalmopathy. Each CDR3 is given with its conserved first and last residue. Each record gives: V gene, J gene, clone size, D gene, CDR3 protein, CDR3 DNA. A D gene is named only where the DNA matches it firmly. Rows may omit the clone size; those that give it use once, few, many or a size class.

V: TRBV2; J: TRBJ2-1; size: few; D: .; CDR3: CASSDPLPPHEQFF; DNA: TGTGCCAGCAGTGATCCCCTCCCACCCCATGAGCAGTTCTTC
V: TRBV6-1; J: TRBJ2-1; size: many; D: TRBD2; CDR3: CASSPGGAAGVYNEQFF; DNA: TGTGCCAGCAGTCCCGGTGGGGCAGCGGGAGTTTACAATGAGCAGTTCTTC
V: TRBV5-1; J: TRBJ2-1; size: many; D: .; CDR3: CASSLAVATYNEQFF; DNA: TGCGCCAGCAGCTTGGCTGTAGCGACCTACAATGAGCAGTTCTTC
V: TRBV27; J: TRBJ2-3; size: few; D: .; CDR3: CASSLGSRGTDTQYF; DNA: TGTGCCAGCAGTTTAGGGAGCCGGGGGACAGATACGCAGTATTTT
V: TRBV28; J: TRBJ1-1; size: many; D: .; CDR3: CASSRSMNTEAFF; DNA: TGTGCCAGCAGCAGAAGCATGAACACTGAAGCTTTCTTT
V: TRBV19; J: TRBJ2-3; size: .; D: .; CDR3: CASSMGRERDTQYF; DNA: TGTGCCAGTAGTATGGGCAGGGAGCGAGATACGCAGTATTTT
V: TRBV30; J: TRBJ2-7; size: .; D: .; CDR3: CAWSIHRKSYEQYF; DNA: TGTGCCTGGAGTATTCACAGGAAATCCTACGAGCAGTACTTC
V: TRBV18; J: TRBJ1-3; size: few; D: .; CDR3: CASSPISGPKTGNTIYF; DNA: TGTGCCAGCTCACCTATATCAGGTCCCAAGACTGGAAACACCATATATTTT
V: TRBV12-3/TRBV12-4; J: TRBJ2-7; size: few; D: .; CDR3: CASSPGGAGYEQYF; DNA: TGTGCCAGCAGTCCAGGGGGGGCTGGGTACGAGCAGTACTTC
V: TRBV5-1; J: TRBJ2-1; size: .; D: .; CDR3: CASSSAGAEQFF; DNA: TGCGCCAGCAGCTCTGCAGGGGCAGAGCAGTTCTTC
V: TRBV5-6; J: TRBJ1-4; size: few; D: .; CDR3: CASSFGRGLSTNEKLFF; DNA: TGTGCCAGCAGCTTTGGGCGGGGGCTATCAACTAATGAAAAACTGTTTTTT
V: TRBV6-1; J: TRBJ1-5; size: few; D: .; CDR3: CASSSYRVGQPQHF; DNA: TGTGCCAGCAGTTCTTACAGGGTTGGTCAGCCCCAGCATTTT
V: TRBV20-1; J: TRBJ2-7; size: many; D: TRBD2; CDR3: CSARESTSGSGEQYF; DNA: TGCAGTGCTAGAGAATCCACTAGCGGCTCTGGCGAGCAGTACTTC
V: TRBV4-1; J: TRBJ1-4; size: .; D: .; CDR3: CASSQDGQGLNEKLFF; DNA: TGCGCCAGCAGCCAAGATGGGCAGGGCCTTAATGAAAAACTGTTTTTT
V: TRBV9; J: TRBJ1-1; size: .; D: .; CDR3: CASSDRPALNTEAFF; DNA: TGTGCCAGCAGCGATCGCCCGGCCCTGAACACTGAAGCTTTCTTT
V: TRBV11-2; J: TRBJ1-1; size: few; D: .; CDR3: CASSSKPTEAFF; DNA: TGTGCCAGCAGCTCGAAACCCACTGAAGCTTTCTTT